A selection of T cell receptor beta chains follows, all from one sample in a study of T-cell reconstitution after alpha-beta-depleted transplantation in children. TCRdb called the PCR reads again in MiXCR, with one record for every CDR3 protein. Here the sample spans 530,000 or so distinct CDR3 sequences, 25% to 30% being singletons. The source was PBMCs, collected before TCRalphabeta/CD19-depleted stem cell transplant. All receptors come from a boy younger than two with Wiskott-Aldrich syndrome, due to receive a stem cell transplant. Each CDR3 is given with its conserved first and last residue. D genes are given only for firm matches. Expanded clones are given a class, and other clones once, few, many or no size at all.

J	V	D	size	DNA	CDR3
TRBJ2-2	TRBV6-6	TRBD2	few	TGTGCCAGCAGGACTAGCGGGCCACTCAACGCCGGGGAGCTGTTTTTT	CASRTSGPLNAGELFF
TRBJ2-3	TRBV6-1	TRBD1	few	TGTGCCAGCAGTGAGTGGCAGGGGGCTGGAGATACGCAGTATTTT	CASSEWQGAGDTQYF
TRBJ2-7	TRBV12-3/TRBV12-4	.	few	TGTGCCAGCAGTTTAGCAGAGTACTACGAGCAGTACTTC	CASSLAEYYEQYF
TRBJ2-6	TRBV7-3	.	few	TGTGCCAGCAGCCTAGGTGTAGGGGGGCGGGGGGCCAACGTCCTGACTTTC	CASSLGVGGRGANVLTF
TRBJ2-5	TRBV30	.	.	TGTGCCTGGAGCCCCGGAGGGCGAGAGACCCAGTACTTC	CAWSPGGRETQYF
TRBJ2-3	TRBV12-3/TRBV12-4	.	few	TGTGCCAGCAGCCCCTCCGGGAACAGAAAAGAATCAGATACGCAGTATTTT	CASSPSGNRKESDTQYF
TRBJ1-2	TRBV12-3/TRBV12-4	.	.	TGTGCCAGCAGTACTGTCCGAAGTGGCTACACCTTC	CASSTVRSGYTF
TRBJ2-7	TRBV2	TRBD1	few	TGTGCCAGCAGCTTCGGGAACAGGGGGCCTATTTCCTACGAGCAGTACTTC	CASSFGNRGPISYEQYF
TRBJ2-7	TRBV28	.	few	TGTGCCAGCAGTTTTGCGCGACATAAACTTTCCTTATCTTACGAGCAGTACTTC	CASSFARHKLSLSYEQYF
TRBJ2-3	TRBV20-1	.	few	TGCAGTGCTAGACGTTCCGGGATCACAGATACGCAGTATTTT	CSARRSGITDTQYF
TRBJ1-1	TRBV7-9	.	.	TGTGCCAGCAGCCTAAAGACAGACGCTTTCTTT	CASSLKTDAFF
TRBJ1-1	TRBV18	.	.	TGTGCCAGCTCACAAGACGAGAACACTGAAGCTTTCTTT	CASSQDENTEAFF
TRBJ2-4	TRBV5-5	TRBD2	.	TGTGCCAGCAGCTTGCTAGCGGGAGAGGCCAAAAACATTCAGTACTTC	CASSLLAGEAKNIQYF
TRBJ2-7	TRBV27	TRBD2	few	TGTGCCAGCAGTTTTAGCGGGAGCGGGGAGCAGTACTTC	CASSFSGSGEQYF
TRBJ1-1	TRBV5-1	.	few	TGCGCCAGCAGCTTGGCCGGAGACAGCACTGAAGCTTTCTTT	CASSLAGDSTEAFF
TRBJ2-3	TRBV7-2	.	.	TGTGCCAGCAGCTTATACGGGAGCACATCAGATACGCAGTATTTT	CASSLYGSTSDTQYF
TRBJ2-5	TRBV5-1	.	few	TGCGCCAGTCGCAGGCAGCAAGAGACCCAGTACTTC	CASRRQQETQYF
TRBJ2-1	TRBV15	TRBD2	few	TGTGCCACCAGCAGAAAAAGGGACTATTTGTATAATGAGCAGTTCTTC	CATSRKRDYLYNEQFF
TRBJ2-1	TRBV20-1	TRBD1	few	TGCAGTGCTAGAGATTTGAACAGGGGGAAGTACAATGAGCAGTTCTTC	CSARDLNRGKYNEQFF
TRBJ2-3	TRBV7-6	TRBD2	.	TGTGCCAGCAGCTTAGCCGCTAGCGGGAGATCGGATACGCAGTATTTT	CASSLAASGRSDTQYF
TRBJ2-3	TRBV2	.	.	TGTGCCAGCACCTCAAACTTGGATACGCAGTATTTT	CASTSNLDTQYF
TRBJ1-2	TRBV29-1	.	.	TGCAGCGTTGAAAGAAGGGGCAGCTCCCAGGGCTACACCTTC	CSVERRGSSQGYTF
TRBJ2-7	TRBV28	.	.	TGTGCCAGCAGTCCCCTAGACTACGAGCAGTACTTC	CASSPLDYEQYF
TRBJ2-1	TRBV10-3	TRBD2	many	TGTGCCATCAGTGAGCAAGGACTAGCGGGAGGTCATGAGCAGTTCTTC	CAISEQGLAGGHEQFF
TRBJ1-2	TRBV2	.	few	TGTGCCAGCAGCGGGACGGGCTATGGCTACACCTTC	CASSGTGYGYTF
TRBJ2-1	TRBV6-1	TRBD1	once	TGTGCCAGCAGTGAATGGGACAGGGCCTACAATGAGCAGTTCTTC	CASSEWDRAYNEQFF
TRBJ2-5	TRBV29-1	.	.	TGCAGCGTTGCGGGACTGGGACTTCGGGCCCAGTACTTC	CSVAGLGLRAQYF
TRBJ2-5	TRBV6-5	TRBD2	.	TGTGCCAGCAGCTTATTGTTAGCGGGAAGAGAGACCCAGTACTTC	CASSLLLAGRETQYF
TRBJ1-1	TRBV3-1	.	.	TGTGCCAGCAGCCAAGGGTCGGTGGGTGAAGCTTTCTTT	CASSQGSVGEAFF
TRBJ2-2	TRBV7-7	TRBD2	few	TGTGCCAGCAGCCAGGCGGGGGGGCCGAACACCGGGGAGCTGTTTTTT	CASSQAGGPNTGELFF
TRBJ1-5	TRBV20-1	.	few	TGCAGTGCTAGAGATCGGGATAGGGTTTATCAGCCCCAGCATTTT	CSARDRDRVYQPQHF
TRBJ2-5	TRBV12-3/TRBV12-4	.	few	TGTGCCAGCAGGAAGAATGTGGGTGCAGAGACCCAGTACTTC	CASRKNVGAETQYF
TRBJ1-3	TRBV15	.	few	TGTGCCACCAGCAGAGATTCGTCGGGGAACACCATATATTTT	CATSRDSSGNTIYF
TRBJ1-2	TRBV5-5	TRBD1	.	TGTGCCAGCAGCCCCAGCGACAGGGGTAGAGGCTATGGCTACACCTTC	CASSPSDRGRGYGYTF
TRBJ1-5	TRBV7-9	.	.	TGTGCCAGCAGCGGTGACACATATCAGCCCCAGCATTTT	CASSGDTYQPQHF
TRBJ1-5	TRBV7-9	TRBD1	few	TGTGCCAGCAGCTCGTTACAGGGGGGTAGTGGGCCCCAGCATTTT	CASSSLQGGSGPQHF
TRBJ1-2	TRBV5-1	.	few	TGCGCCAGCAGCTTCGAAAGGGATGGCTACACCTTC	CASSFERDGYTF
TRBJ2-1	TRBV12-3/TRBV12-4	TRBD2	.	TGTGCCAGCAGTGCCGGGACTAGCGGGAGGGCCTTGAATGAGCAGTTCTTC	CASSAGTSGRALNEQFF
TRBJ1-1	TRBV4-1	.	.	TGCGCCAGCAGCCAAGTCCCACTAAACACTGAAGCTTTCTTT	CASSQVPLNTEAFF
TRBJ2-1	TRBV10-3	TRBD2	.	TGTGCCATCAGCAAGACTAGCGATGGCAATGAGCAGTTCTTC	CAISKTSDGNEQFF
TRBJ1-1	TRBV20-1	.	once	TGCAGTGCTAGAGAGAGTAGTCAGAAGAACACTGAAGCTTTCTTT	CSARESSQKNTEAFF
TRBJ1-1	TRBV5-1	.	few	TGCGCCAGCAGCAATACCCTAGACACTGAAGCTTTCTTT	CASSNTLDTEAFF
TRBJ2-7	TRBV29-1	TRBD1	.	TGCAGCGCGCGGACAGGCCTCAGGGGGCAGTACTTC	CSARTGLRGQYF
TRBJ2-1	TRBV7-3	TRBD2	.	TGTGCCAGCAGCTTACGGGGGGATAGCGACTCCTACAATGAGCAGTTCTTC	CASSLRGDSDSYNEQFF
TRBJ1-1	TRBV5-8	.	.	TGTGCCAGCAGCTTCGGGGTGGCGAACACTGAAGCTTTCTTT	CASSFGVANTEAFF
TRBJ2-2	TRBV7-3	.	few	TGTGCCAGCAGGCCTACAACGAACACCGGGGAGCTGTTTTTT	CASRPTTNTGELFF
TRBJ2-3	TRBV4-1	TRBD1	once	TGCGCCAGCAGCGCCAGACAGGGGGCTCAGGGAGGCACAGATACGCAGTATTTT	CASSARQGAQGGTDTQYF
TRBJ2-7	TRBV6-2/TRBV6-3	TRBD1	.	TGTGCCAGCATCCGAGGCGGGACAGGGAACTACGAGCAGTACTTC	CASIRGGTGNYEQYF
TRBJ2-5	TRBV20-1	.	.	TGCAGTGCTAGCCTCGTCGGCCGGACCCAGTACTTC	CSASLVGRTQYF
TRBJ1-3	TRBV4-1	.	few	TGCGCCAGCAGCCAAGTCCCGGGAAAGGCTGGAAACACCATATATTTT	CASSQVPGKAGNTIYF
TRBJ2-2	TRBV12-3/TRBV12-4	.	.	TGTGCCAGCAGGGGGCGTAACACCGGGGAGCTGTTTTTT	CASRGRNTGELFF
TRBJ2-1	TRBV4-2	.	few	TGTGCCAGCAGCCAAGTAAGTGGGACGGCTTACAATGAGCAGTTCTTC	CASSQVSGTAYNEQFF
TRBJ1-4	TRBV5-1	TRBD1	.	TGCGCCAGCAGCTTCAACCCAGGGGGCGTTGGTGAAAAACTGTTTTTT	CASSFNPGGVGEKLFF
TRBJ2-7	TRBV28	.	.	TGTGCCACCTCCTCTGGATTTTTGGGCGAGCAGTACTTC	CATSSGFLGEQYF